This entry lists 7 T cell receptor beta chains sequenced from one sample in a study of CD8 T cells in ankylosing spondylitis. Each CDR3 protein gets one entry after TCRdb re-called the 5' RACE reads with MiXCR. The sample includes 150,000 to 200,000 distinct CDR3 sequences, about 20% of them seen just once. The sample was blood, either unsorted or a sorted T cell fraction (not recorded which). The receptors here all came from a male donor aged 5 to 29 with ankylosing spondylitis or in good health (not recorded which).

This clonotype was seen ten or more times. DNA for the CDR3: TGTGCCATCAGTGAAATCTTTGAGATCAATCAGCCCCAGCATTTT. Protein: CAISEIFEINQPQHF. The gene calls are TRBV10-3 and TRBJ1-5; D call uncertain. Trimming stripped 3 bases from V and 3 bases from J, with 12 bases between. CDR3 length equals 15 residues. The V gene's germline CDR1 is ENHRY and CDR2 SYGVKD.

This clonotype was detected many times. This chain joins TRBV27 and TRBJ2-1; weak D call: TRBD1 (6 bases). The CDR3 runs to 16 residues. V was clipped by 1 base and J by 0 bases, with 10 bases between them. Germline CDR1 and CDR2: MNHEY and SMNVEV (reference sequence). The CDR3 region is CASSLLGAGSYNEQFF. The CDR3 DNA follows: TGTGCCAGCAGTTTATTGGGGGCGGGCTCCTACAATGAGCAGTTCTTC.

This clonotype was seen repeatedly, ten times or more. The rearrangement uses TRBV10-3 and TRBJ2-3; 7 bases agree with TRBD2. With V trimmed by 2 bases and J by 4 bases, 3 bases remained unmatched. This CDR3 comprises 14 residues. Looked up from germline, CDR1 is ENHRY and CDR2 is SYGVKD. CDR3 loop: CAISETTSPDTQYF. In DNA, the CDR3 is TGTGCCATCAGTGAGACGACTAGCCCAGATACGCAGTATTTT.

In its sample, this clonotype was seen many times. This chain connects TRBV11-2 to TRBJ1-1; unclear D gene. This CDR3 is built from 15 residues. Looked up from germline, CDR1 is SGHAT and CDR2 is FQNNGV. V was shortened by 4 bases and J by 1 base, with 13 bases between the two germline ends. The chain's CDR3 is CASSSYIGRNTEAFF. CDR3 DNA: TGTGCCAGCAGCTCCTACATCGGGAGGAACACTGAAGCTTTCTTT.

This clonotype was observed many times. The J gene is TRBJ2-3, the V gene TRBV12-3 or TRBV12-4, with unresolved D. The ends were cut back, 6 bases at V and 2 bases at J, with 6 bases in the middle. This CDR3 has 12 amino acids. The CDR3 reads CASRSPTDTQYF. The DNA of the CDR3 is TGTGCCAGCAGATCCCCCACAGATACGCAGTATTTT.

This clonotype was detected many times. The chain links TRBV4-1 to TRBJ2-5; tentatively, D is TRBD2 (5 bases). V was clipped by 1 base and J by 2 bases, with 11 bases between them. Germline assignment: CDR1 MGHRA and CDR2 YSYEKL. This CDR3 is 15 amino acids long. CDR3 nucleotides: TGCGCCAGCAGCCAAGTAGTCGGGGATCAAGAGACCCAGTACTTC. Translating gives CASSQVVGDQETQYF.

The chain links TRBV7-6 to TRBJ2-2; D uncertain. This CDR3 has 14 residues. Per germline, CDR1 SGHVS and CDR2 FNYEAQ. Trimming stripped 3 bases from V and 3 bases from J, with 8 bases between. CDR3 region: CASSLTLDTGELFF. Written as DNA, the CDR3 is TGTGCCAGCAGCTTGACCCTGGACACCGGGGAGCTGTTTTTT. Based on the CDR3 plus reference TRBV7-6 and TRBJ2-2, the full variable domain is GAGVSQSPRYKVTKRGQDVALRCDPISGHVSLYWYRQALGQGPEFLTYFNYEAQQDKSGLPNDRFSAERPEGSISTLTIQRTEQRDSAMYRCASSLTLDTGELFFGEGSRLTVL.